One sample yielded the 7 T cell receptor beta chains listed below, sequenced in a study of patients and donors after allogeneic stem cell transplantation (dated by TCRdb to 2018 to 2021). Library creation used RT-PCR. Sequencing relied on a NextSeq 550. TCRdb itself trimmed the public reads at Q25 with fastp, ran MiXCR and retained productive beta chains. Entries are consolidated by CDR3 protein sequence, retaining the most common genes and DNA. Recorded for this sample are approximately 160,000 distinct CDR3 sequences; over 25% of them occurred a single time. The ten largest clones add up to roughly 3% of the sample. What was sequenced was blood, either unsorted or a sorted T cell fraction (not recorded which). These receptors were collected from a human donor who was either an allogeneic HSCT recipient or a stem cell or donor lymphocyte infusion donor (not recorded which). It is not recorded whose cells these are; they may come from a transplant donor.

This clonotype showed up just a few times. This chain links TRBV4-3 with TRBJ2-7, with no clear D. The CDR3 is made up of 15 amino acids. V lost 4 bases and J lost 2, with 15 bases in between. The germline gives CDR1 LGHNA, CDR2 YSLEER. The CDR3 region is CASSPTTLGTYEQYF. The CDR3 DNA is TGCGCCAGCAGCCCTACTACGCTTGGTACCTACGAGCAGTACTTC.

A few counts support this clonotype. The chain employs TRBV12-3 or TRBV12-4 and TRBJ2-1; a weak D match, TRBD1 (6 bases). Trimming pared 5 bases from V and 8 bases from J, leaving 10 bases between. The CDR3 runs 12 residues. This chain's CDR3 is CASSPRGDEQFF. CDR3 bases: TGTGCCAGCAGTCCCAGGGGTGATGAGCAGTTCTTC.

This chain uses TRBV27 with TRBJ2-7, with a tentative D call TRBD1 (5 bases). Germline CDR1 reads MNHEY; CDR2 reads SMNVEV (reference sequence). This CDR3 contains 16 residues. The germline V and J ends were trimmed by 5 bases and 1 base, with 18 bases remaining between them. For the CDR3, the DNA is TGTGCCAGCAGTCCAGGGATTTCGCGCGGTTCCTACGAGCAGTACTTC. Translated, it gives CASSPGISRGSYEQYF.

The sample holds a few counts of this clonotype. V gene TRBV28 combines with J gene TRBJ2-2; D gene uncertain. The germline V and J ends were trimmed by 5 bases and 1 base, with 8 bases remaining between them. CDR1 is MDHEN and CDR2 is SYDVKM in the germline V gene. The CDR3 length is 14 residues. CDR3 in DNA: TGTGCCAGCAGTAGAACAATGAACACCGGGGAGCTGTTTTTT. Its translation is CASSRTMNTGELFF.

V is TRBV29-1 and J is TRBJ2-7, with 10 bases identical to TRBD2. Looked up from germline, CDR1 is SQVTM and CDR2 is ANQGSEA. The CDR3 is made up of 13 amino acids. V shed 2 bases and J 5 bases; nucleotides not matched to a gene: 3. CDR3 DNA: TGCAGCGTTGAACTAGCGGGAGTGCACGAGCAGTACTTC. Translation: CSVELAGVHEQYF.

The CDR3 is CASSLSGTGVQPQHF. In nucleotides, the CDR3 is TGTGCCAGCAGTTTATCTGGGACAGGGGTTCAGCCCCAGCATTTT. V is TRBV27 and J is TRBJ1-5, with 10 bases that match TRBD1. Trimming at V came to 0 bases and at J to 6 bases, leaving 2 bases not matched to a gene. Germline CDR1 and CDR2: MNHEY and SMNVEV (reference sequence). The CDR3 loop spans 15 amino acids.

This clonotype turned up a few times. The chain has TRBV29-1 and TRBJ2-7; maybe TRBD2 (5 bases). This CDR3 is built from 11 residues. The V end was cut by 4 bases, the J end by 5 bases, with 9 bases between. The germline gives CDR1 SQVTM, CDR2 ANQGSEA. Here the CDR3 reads CSVARDNEQYF. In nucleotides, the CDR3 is TGCAGCGTTGCACGGGATAACGAGCAGTACTTC.